A selection of T cell receptor beta chains follows, all from one sample in a study of blood T cell repertoires in COVID-19. This table comes from immunoSEQ multiplex PCR, and its TCRdb copy is limited to in-frame clones, with some not included. The sample yields around 120,000 clones, 87% seen once. The sample taken for sequencing was peripheral blood. Every receptor here comes from a woman in her sixties or seventies with acute or convalescent COVID-19. CDR3s leave out the opening cysteine and the closing phenylalanine or tryptophan.

>TRBJ2-7|14|TRBV9
ASSDAPGTGPYEQY
>TRBJ2-2|11|TRBV6-4
ASRQSQTGELF
>TRBJ2-2|13|TRBV30
AGAPGVVNTGELF
>TRBJ2-1|16|TRBV19
ASSRGLAGYDVLDEQF
>TRBJ2-7|11|TRBV9
ASSGGDKYEQY
>TRBJ1-1|9|TRBV29-1
SAPTAPEAF
>TRBJ1-2|12|TRBV19
ASMGHTINYGYT
>TRBJ1-3|12|TRBV30
AWSVRPMGDTIY
>TRBJ1-3|13|TRBV5-1
ASSLEAYSGNTIY
>TRBJ1-3|15|TRBV30
AWSKSVTGHSGNTIY
>TRBJ2-5|13|TRBV7-2
ASSLSLQTTETQY
>TRBJ2-2|17|TRBV19
ASSIDLLAGGLRGGELF
>TRBJ1-4|13|TRBV7-2
ASSPTGDVWEKLF
>TRBJ2-4|13|TRBV28
ASSFDSLAKNIQY
>TRBJ2-3|15|TRBV3-1/TRBV3-2
ASSRSETSGPRDTQY
>TRBJ1-2|14|TRBV6-6
ASRDQRQIANYGYT
>TRBJ2-7|13|TRBV6-1
ASSEVGGVSYEQY
>TRBJ1-4|11|TRBV5-4
ASSPQGDEKLF
>TRBJ2-7|16|TRBV7-9
ASSLVGTGGIRSYEQY
>TRBJ2-7|11|TRBV29-1
SVDPGVNFEQY
>TRBJ1-2|13|TRBV18
ASSRAQGAREGYT
>TRBJ1-1|12|TRBV30
AWTGRAGNTEAF
>TRBJ1-5|12|TRBV28
ASCTGGSNQPQH
>TRBJ1-5|12|TRBV5-5
ASSSIDSSQPQH
>TRBJ1-3|16|TRBV3-1/TRBV3-2
ASSQRQGQALSGNTIY
>TRBJ1-1|12|TRBV7-3
ASSRGGQGQEAF
>TRBJ1-4|13|TRBV9
ASSVGRSTNEKLF
>TRBJ2-2|13|TRBV28
ASTTPGLAGGELF
>TRBJ1-6|13|TRBV28
ASSLRQGNNSPLH
>TRBJ1-4|13|TRBV21-1
ASSNLSGMLEKLF
>TRBJ1-5|11|TRBV6-5
ASRRDSNQPQH
>TRBJ1-1|13|TRBV19
ASSSYRGEGTEAF
>TRBJ2-5|15|TRBV5-1
ASSLLRGGPGQETQY
>TRBJ2-7|12|TRBV19
ASSIVLGSYEQY
>TRBJ1-6|11|TRBV11-3
ASSAYDSTPLH
>TRBJ1-5|15|TRBV4-1
ASSLGHQGAQGQPQH
>TRBJ2-3|14|TRBV18
ASSPIRPGTTDTQY
>TRBJ1-4|12|TRBV30
AWSPPGEGEKLF
>TRBJ1-6|15|TRBV5-4
ASSMDRPSSYNSPLH
>TRBJ2-3|13|TRBV27
ASSSYRADTDTQY
>TRBJ2-1|11|TRBV27
ASNALRSNEQF
>TRBJ2-1|15|TRBV4-1
ASSRIVAGPSYNEQF
>TRBJ2-2|15|TRBV28
ASSLVPPAGGRGELF
>TRBJ2-1|13|TRBV24-1
ATSEFGPGKGEQF
>TRBJ1-6|13|TRBV5-1
ASSEQAQGRSPLH
>TRBJ1-2|12|TRBV9
ASSVGQGTMDYT
>TRBJ2-5|15|TRBV5-1
ASSLGVAGANQETQY
>TRBJ2-1|12|TRBV3-1/TRBV3-2
ASSQSAGNNEQF
>TRBJ1-4|15|TRBV5-4
ASSFGGGGTGNEKLF
>TRBJ2-7|11|TRBV18
ASSPRQEGEQY
>TRBJ2-1|12|TRBV19
ATRLQGLYNEQF
>TRBJ1-2|13|TRBV10-3
AARQGLLANYGYT
>TRBJ2-6|14|TRBV28
ASSLGGALRANVLT
>TRBJ2-7|14|TRBV28
ASSSPGQGARYEQY
>TRBJ2-7|13|TRBV28
ASSSLRQGVHEQY
>TRBJ2-1|11|TRBV2
ASSKEAEQDQF
>TRBJ1-2|12|TRBV30
AWRVAGGDYGYT
>TRBJ2-2|14|TRBV7-9
ASSLTSGDRTGELF
>TRBJ1-1|11|TRBV11-2
ASVGQGVTEAF